The 19 T cell receptor beta chains below come from one sample, sequenced in a study of T cell responses to AZD1222 COVID-19 vaccine. Assay: immunoSEQ multiplex PCR; the TCRdb copy retains only in-frame clones and omits some. The repertoire holds 130,000 to 150,000 clones, with approximately 86% as singletons. The specimen comprised peripheral blood, sampled 28 days after the second dose of the MenACWY control vaccine. These receptors originate from an adult who received the MenACWY meningococcal vaccine as a control.

The chain recombines TRBV4-2 with TRBJ1-1; TRBD1 aligns across 7 bases. Germline assignment: CDR1 LGHNA and CDR2 YNFKEQ. V shed 3 bases and J 5 bases; nucleotides not matched to a gene: 6. The CDR3 has 14 residues. The DNA for the CDR3 is TGTGCCAGCAGCCAGCCTACAGGGGTGACTGAAGCTTTCTTT. Encoded protein: CASSQPTGVTEAFF.

The V and J genes are TRBV6-2 or TRBV6-3 and TRBJ1-5; 8 bases are a match to TRBD1. Germline CDR1 and CDR2: MNHEY and SVGEGT. The V segment lost 4 bases and the J segment 5 bases; nucleotides outside the gene matches: 7. The CDR3 covers 15 residues. CDR3 loop: CASSSDRGVYQPQHF. The CDR3 nucleotides are TGTGCCAGCAGTTCCGACAGGGGAGTTTATCAGCCCCAGCATTTT.

The chain is built from TRBV30 and TRBJ1-2, with a tentative D call TRBD1 (5 bases). The germline CDR1 and CDR2 sequences are GTSNPN and SVGIG (reference sequence). The CDR3 has 14 residues. V was shortened by 2 bases and J by 5 bases, with 15 bases between the two germline ends. The CDR3 sequence: CAWSRAGLGYGYTF. The CDR3, as DNA: TGTGCCTGGAGTAGGGCAGGGTTAGGTTATGGCTACACCTTC.

The chain couples TRBV18 to TRBJ1-1; 8 bases align to TRBD1. There are 12 residues in the CDR3. Germline CDR1 reads KGHSH; CDR2 reads LQKENI. V was pared by 6 bases and J by 7 bases, with 4 bases of the junction left unmatched. The CDR3 region has the DNA TGTGCCAGCTCTCCCGGGACAGGTGAAGCTTTCTTT. Residues: CASSPGTGEAFF.

The CDR3 reads CASSQGRTGELFF. In nucleotides, the CDR3 is TGTGCCAGCAGCCAGGGGCGTACCGGGGAGCTGTTTTTT. V gene TRBV7-9 combines with J gene TRBJ2-2, with a tentative D call TRBD1 (6 bases). This CDR3 is 13 amino acids long. Trimming shortened V by 5 bases and J by 5 bases, and 9 bases separated the two germline ends. Looked up from germline, CDR1 is SEHNR and CDR2 is FQNEAQ (reference sequence). The full variable domain, its missing parts supplied by reference TRBV7-9 and TRBJ2-2, is DTGVSQNPRHKITKRGQNVTFRCDPISEHNRLYWYRQTLGQGPEFLTYFQNEAQLEKSRLLSDRFSAERPKGSFSTLEIQRTEQGDSAMYLCASSQGRTGELFFGEGSRLTVL.

The chain is built from TRBV4-3 and TRBJ1-1, with a weak D call TRBD1 (5 bases). This CDR3 has 14 residues. Trimming shortened V by 4 bases and J by 7 bases, and 16 bases separated the two germline ends. Germline V lookup: CDR1 LGHNA, CDR2 YSLEER. This chain's CDR3 is CASSLSSGGGEAFF. CDR3 DNA: TGCGCCAGCAGCCTTTCCAGCGGGGGGGGTGAAGCTTTCTTT.

The chain employs TRBV6-5 and TRBJ1-2; 9 positions agree with TRBD1. This CDR3 is 15 amino acids long. V lost 6 bases to trimming and J lost 4 bases; unmatched junction nucleotides: 9. Per germline, CDR1 MNHEY and CDR2 SVGAGI. The CDR3 bases are TGTGCCAGCAGACAACTACAGGGGGCGCGCTATGGCTACACCTTC. It is translated as CASRQLQGARYGYTF.

Regarding this clone: Other DNA sequences in this specimen translate into the identical CDR3. The chain links TRBV5-1 to TRBJ1-3, with unresolved D. Per the germline V gene, CDR1 is SGHRS and CDR2 is YFSETQ. This CDR3 has 14 amino acids. V lost 0 bases and J lost 0, with 4 bases in between. The DNA of the CDR3 is TGCGCCAGCAGCTTGGGGGGCTCTGGAAACACCATATATTTT. Protein product: CASSLGGSGNTIYF.

The chain uses TRBV7-9 and TRBJ1-2, with D possibly TRBD1 on 5 matching bases. The CDR3 length is 14 residues. From germline, CDR1 is SEHNR and CDR2 FQNEAQ (reference sequence). The V gene lost 8 bases and the J gene lost 2 bases, with 15 bases spanning the gap. CDR3 loop: CASPLLRGNYGYTF. The CDR3 nucleotides are TGTGCCAGCCCCCTACTGCGGGGGAACTATGGCTACACCTTC.

The chain is built from TRBV28 and TRBJ2-5, with D possibly matching TRBD2 (6 bases). CDR1 is MDHEN, CDR2 SYDVKM, per germline. V gave up 6 bases and J gave up 5 bases, with 19 bases separating them. The CDR3 runs 15 residues. The CDR3 is CASRTPGTGRETQYF. The CDR3 nucleotides are TGTGCCAGCAGAACACCGGGGACGGGGAGGGAGACCCAGTACTTC.

This rearrangement joins TRBV23-1 to TRBJ2-6; no firm D call. TRBV23-1 is known as an ORF, though its function is uncertain. The CDR3 is 14 residues long. V lost 5 bases and J 3 bases, leaving 8 bases between the germline ends. The CDR3 DNA follows: TGCGCCAGCAGTTGGCTAGTTGGGGCCAACGTCCTGACTTTC. This translates into CASSWLVGANVLTF.

The V and J genes are TRBV6-5 and TRBJ1-6, with 9 bases identical to TRBD1. The CDR3 is 14 amino acids. The J segment lost 6 bases and the V segment lost 8 bases, leaving 5 bases of the junction unmatched. CDR1 MNHEY and CDR2 SVGAGI come from the germline V gene. CDR3 in DNA: TGTGCCAGCCACAGGGGGCGGGGTAATTCACCCCTCCACTTT. As protein: CASHRGRGNSPLHF.

The genes are TRBV6-5 and TRBJ1-6, with 7 bases fitting TRBD1. Losses at the gene ends were 6 bases for V and 13 bases for J; bases not matched to a gene: 15. The CDR3 is 15 amino acids. Germline V CDR1 and CDR2: MNHEY, SVGAGI. The CDR3 reads CASSPRRDSPPPLHF. DNA for the CDR3: TGTGCCAGCAGCCCGAGGCGGGACAGCCCCCCTCCCCTCCACTTT.

The rearrangement uses TRBV7-3 and TRBJ2-7; 9 bases align to TRBD2. This CDR3 has 14 amino acids. The germline V gene encodes CDR1 SGHTA and CDR2 FQGTGA. Unmatched junction bases numbered 5, after V lost 5 bases and J lost 3 bases. The CDR3, as DNA: TGTGCCAGCAGCCCCGTAGCGGGAGTCTACGAGCAGTACTTC. It codes for CASSPVAGVYEQYF.

The J gene is TRBJ1-3, the V gene TRBV3-1 (or the pseudogene TRBV3-2), with 8 positions matching TRBD1. Germline-derived CDR1 and CDR2 are LGHDT and YNNKEL (reference sequence). V lost 5 bases, J lost 0 bases, and 12 bases stayed unmatched. The CDR3 length is 18 residues. CDR3 amino acids: CASSIGRGQAYSGNTIYF. DNA of the CDR3: TGTGCCAGCAGCATCGGACGGGGACAGGCATACTCTGGAAACACCATATATTTT.

This chain joins TRBV5-1 and TRBJ2-7, with 11 bases fitting TRBD2. The CDR3 runs 15 residues. Germline V gene sequence: CDR1 SGHRS, CDR2 YFSETQ. V lost 3 bases to trimming and J lost 3 bases; unmatched junction nucleotides: 5. The CDR3 nucleotides read TGCGCCAGCAGCTCCCTAGCGGGGGGATACTACGAGCAGTACTTC. Its protein product is CASSSLAGGYYEQYF.

The chain has TRBV25-1 and TRBJ2-1, with no clear D. CDR3 length: 13 residues. V shed 3 bases and J shed 10 bases, with 13 bases lying between them. CDR1 is MGHDK, CDR2 SYGVNS, per germline. As DNA, the CDR3 is TGTGCCAGCAGTGACCGAATGAGAGGCGAGCAGTTCTTC. It is translated as CASSDRMRGEQFF.

The V gene is TRBV18, the J gene TRBJ1-4, with a weak D call TRBD1 (5 bases). Trimming shortened V by 0 bases and J by 7 bases, and 9 bases separated the two germline ends. Germline-derived CDR1 and CDR2 are KGHSH and LQKENI. This CDR3 spans 14 amino acids. CDR3 bases: TGTGCCAGCTCACCACCCGGGGCTGGTGAAAAACTGTTTTTT. Protein sequence: CASSPPGAGEKLFF.

The chain combines TRBV19 with TRBJ1-2, with D maybe TRBD1 (5 bases). V lost 7 bases, J lost 5 bases, and 17 bases lay in between. The germline V gene encodes CDR1 LNHDA and CDR2 SQIVND (reference sequence). This CDR3 has 14 amino acids. For the CDR3, the DNA is TGTGCCAGTACCGGGGACCGCCTGATATATGGCTACACCTTC. It is translated as CASTGDRLIYGYTF.